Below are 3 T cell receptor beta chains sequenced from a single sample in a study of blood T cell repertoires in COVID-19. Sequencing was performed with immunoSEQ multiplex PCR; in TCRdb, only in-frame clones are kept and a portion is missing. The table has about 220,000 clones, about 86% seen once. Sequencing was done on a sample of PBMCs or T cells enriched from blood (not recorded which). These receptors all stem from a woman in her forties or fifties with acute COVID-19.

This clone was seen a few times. The CDR3, as DNA: TGTGCCAGCAGCCAAAACACCGGGACAGGGGCCCCGGGCTACACCTTC. Amino acid sequence: CASSQNTGTGAPGYTF. The chain employs TRBV4-2 and TRBJ1-2, with 10 bases fitting TRBD1. V was clipped by 2 bases and J by 8 bases; unmatched bases: 11. The CDR3 runs 16 residues. Looked up from germline, CDR1 is LGHNA and CDR2 is YNFKEQ.

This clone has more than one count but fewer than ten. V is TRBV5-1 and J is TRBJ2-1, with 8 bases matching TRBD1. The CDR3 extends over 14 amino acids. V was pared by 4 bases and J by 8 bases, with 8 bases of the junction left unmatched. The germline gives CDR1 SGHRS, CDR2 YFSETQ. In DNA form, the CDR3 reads TGCGCCAGCAGCGTCCTGACAGGGGAATATGAGCAGTTCTTC. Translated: CASSVLTGEYEQFF.

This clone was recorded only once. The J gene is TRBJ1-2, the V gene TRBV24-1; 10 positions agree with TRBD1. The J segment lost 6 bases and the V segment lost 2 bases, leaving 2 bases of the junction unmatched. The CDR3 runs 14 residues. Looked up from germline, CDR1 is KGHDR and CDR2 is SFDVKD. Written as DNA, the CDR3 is TGTGCCACCAGTGATTCGACAGGGGGCCATGGCTACACCTTC. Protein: CATSDSTGGHGYTF.